This T cell receptor beta chain stems from a study of blood T cell repertoires in COVID-19. Germline V CDR1 and CDR2: LGHDT, YNNKEL (reference sequence). The CDR3 length is 15 residues. The ends lost 5 bases at V and 5 bases at J; junction bases unmatched: 10. Original handling: Amplification of reference gene primers provided the estimated nucleated cell counts. Produced via immunoSEQ multiplex PCR; TCRdb's table is partial and in-frame only. That table furnishes V, J and clone size, whereas the DNA furnished D and trimming. This sample yields about 220,000 clones, of which around three quarters are seen a single time; under 8.5% belongs to the top ten.

V gene TRBV3-1 (or the pseudogene TRBV3-2) combines with J gene TRBJ2-5, with 8 bases fitting TRBD2. This TCR was sampled from a woman in her 70s with acute or convalescent COVID-19. The specimen was peripheral blood. CDR3 sequence (DNA): TGTGCCAGCAGCACTCCCGGGACTAGTTTCGAGACCCAGTACTTC. Its protein is CASSTPGTSFETQYF.